The 24 T cell receptor beta chains given below trace back to one sample, sequenced in a study of CD8+CD57+ T cells in acquired aplastic anemia. The study profiled TCR beta VDJ and CDR3 using genomic DNA as template. TCRdb fed the reads into MiXCR, producing one record per CDR3 protein. The sample comprises about 120,000 distinct CDR3 sequences, under 65% of which are singletons, and about 29% rests with the top ten. CD8+CD57+ cell expansion had been shown by flow cytometry in patients chosen for sequencing. Source material: sorted CD4+, CD8+, or CD8+CD57+ T cells (not recorded which) from PBMCs. Receptors originate from a human donor with aplastic anemia.

This rearrangement joins TRBV9 to TRBJ2-3; 9 nucleotides line up with TRBD2. Trimming took 3 bases from V and 4 from J; bases not matched to a gene: 9. The germline gives CDR1 SGDLS, CDR2 YYNGEE. The CDR3 consists of 16 residues. DNA for the CDR3: TGTGCCAGCAGCGGAGGGGGAGCGGGGGGACCAGATACGCAGTATTTT. Its translation is CASSGGGAGGPDTQYF. Drawing the rest from reference TRBV9 and TRBJ2-3, the complete variable domain is DSGVTQTPKHLITATGQRVTLRCSPRSGDLSVYWYQQSLDQGLQFLIQYYNGEERAKGNILERFSAQQFPDLHSELNLSSLELGDSALYFCASSGGGAGGPDTQYFGPGTRLTVL.

This clonotype was seen many times. The chain recombines TRBV2 with TRBJ1-1; D remains ambiguous. V was trimmed by 8 bases and J by 7 bases, leaving 8 bases between them. Germline lookup yields CDR1 SNHLY and CDR2 FYNNEI. The CDR3 is 10 residues long. The DNA of the CDR3 is TGTGCCAGCGGGCGGGATGAAGCTTTCTTT. This codes for CASGRDEAFF.

The chain uses TRBV7-2 and TRBJ1-2; D uncertain. This CDR3 is 14 amino acids long. Trimming cost V 3 bases and J 4 bases, with 12 bases left between them. Per the germline V gene, CDR1 is SGHTA and CDR2 is FQGNSA. For the CDR3, the DNA is TGTGCCAGCAGCTTGGCGGGAGCACGCTATGGCTACACCTTC. Its protein is CASSLAGARYGYTF. Complete variable domain (other parts from reference TRBV7-2 and TRBJ1-2): GAGVSQSPSNKVTEKGKDVELRCDPISGHTALYWYRQSLGQGLEFLIYFQGNSAPDKSGLPSDRFSAERTGGSVSTLTIQRTQQEDSAVYLCASSLAGARYGYTFGSGTRLTVV.

V gene TRBV20-1 combines with J gene TRBJ1-5; D is undetermined. Germline CDR1 is DFQATT and CDR2 is SNEGSKA (reference sequence). Trimming left V 8 bases short and J 1 base short, with 15 bases between. CDR3 length equals 14 residues. CDR3 coding DNA: TGCAGTTACTCGACCGGGGAGAGCAATCAGCCCCAGCATTTT. This codes for CSYSTGESNQPQHF.

V gene TRBV15 combines with J gene TRBJ2-1, with 7 bases aligning to TRBD2. The CDR3 is made up of 16 amino acids. After removal of 1 base from V and 8 bases from J, the junction contained 11 bases not matched to a gene. In germline, CDR1 is LNHNV, CDR2 YYDKDF (reference sequence). CDR3 sequence (DNA): TGTGCCACCAGCAGAGTTTCGGGGGGAGTTGGAGATGAGCAGTTCTTC. It is translated as CATSRVSGGVGDEQFF.

In this sample, this clonotype turned up many times. V and J are TRBV20-1 and TRBJ2-7; perhaps TRBD2 as D (5 bases). CDR3 length: 13 amino acids. CDR1 and CDR2 from the germline V gene are DFQATT and SNEGSKA (reference sequence). This CDR3 reads CRFYGKSSYEQYF. The DNA for the CDR3 is TGCAGGTTTTACGGGAAGAGCTCCTACGAGCAGTACTTC.

The rearrangement links TRBV4-3 to TRBJ1-1; no clear D gene. The CDR3 loop spans 14 amino acids. Germline loops: CDR1 LGHNA, CDR2 YSLEER. The V end lost 1 base, the J end lost 3 bases, and 9 bases lay between the germline ends. CDR3 coding DNA: TGCGCCAGCAGCCAAGTTTCACGGCACACTGAAGCTTTCTTT. It encodes CASSQVSRHTEAFF.

The chain carries TRBV2 and TRBJ1-6; TRBD1 is a possible D gene (6 bases). The V gene's germline CDR1 is SNHLY and CDR2 FYNNEI. CDR3 length equals 14 residues. V was shortened by 1 base and J by 9 bases, with 10 bases between the two germline ends. DNA of the CDR3: TGTGCCAGCAGTGAAGGGGACAATTTTTCACCCCTCCACTTT. As protein: CASSEGDNFSPLHF.

Only a few counts were recorded for this clonotype. This chain connects TRBV25-1 to TRBJ2-3; D not certain. Germline V CDR1 and CDR2: MGHDK, SYGVNS. The CDR3 is 13 residues long. Trimming took off 4 bases at V and 2 bases at J, with 7 bases between the two ends. Here the CDR3 DNA reads TGTGCCAGCAGTGTCGGGCTCACAGATACGCAGTATTTT. It specifies CASSVGLTDTQYF.

The chain employs TRBV11-2 and TRBJ1-5; 11 bases align to TRBD1. Per the germline V gene, CDR1 is SGHAT and CDR2 is FQNNGV. CDR3 length: 16 residues. V lost 1 base to trimming and J lost 1 base; unmatched junction nucleotides: 0. Here the CDR3 reads CASSLGTGGSNQPQHF. The CDR3 bases are TGTGCCAGCAGCTTAGGGACAGGGGGCAGCAATCAGCCCCAGCATTTT.

This clonotype was detected ten times or more. V gene TRBV5-1 combines with J gene TRBJ2-1; the match to TRBD2 covers 7 bases. Per germline, CDR1 SGHRS and CDR2 YFSETQ. V was clipped by 0 bases and J by 4 bases; unmatched bases: 10. The length of the CDR3 is 17 residues. The CDR3 is CASSLGPSGSGYNEQFF. The CDR3 bases are TGCGCCAGCAGCTTGGGCCCATCCGGTAGCGGGTACAATGAGCAGTTCTTC.

This sequence joins TRBV7-9 and TRBJ1-3; D call uncertain. Germline CDR1 SEHNR, CDR2 FQNEAQ (reference sequence). The V and J ends lost 6 bases and 4 bases respectively, with 7 bases between them. The CDR3 is made up of 12 amino acids. CDR3 nucleotide sequence: TGTGCCAGCAGGGACGCGGGAAACACCATATATTTT. This codes for CASRDAGNTIYF.

V is TRBV7-2 and J is TRBJ2-3; 7 bases map to TRBD1. Trimming at V came to 5 bases and at J to 4 bases, leaving 3 bases not matched to a gene. Germline values: CDR1 SGHTA, CDR2 FQGNSA. The CDR3 totals 13 residues. The CDR3 reads CASSPQGADTQYF. DNA of the CDR3: TGTGCCAGCAGCCCCCAGGGGGCAGATACGCAGTATTTT.

The gene calls are TRBV3-1 and TRBJ1-1; D may be TRBD1 (5 bases). Germline CDR1 LGHDT, CDR2 YNNKEL (reference sequence). This CDR3 comprises 15 residues. Trimming cost V 4 bases and J 1 base, with 13 bases left between them. CDR3 in amino acids: CASSPWGVSNTEAFF. The CDR3 DNA reads TGTGCCAGCAGCCCTTGGGGGGTGTCGAACACTGAAGCTTTCTTT.

V and J are TRBV6-5 and TRBJ1-6, with a weak D call TRBD1 (5 bases). The CDR3 contains 16 residues. CDR1 and CDR2 from the germline V gene are MNHEY and SVGAGI. V lost 2 bases, J lost 2 bases, and 10 bases lay in between. The CDR3 nucleotides read TGTGCCAGCAGTTACCCACCGGGGGCCTATAATTCACCCCTCCACTTT. It specifies CASSYPPGAYNSPLHF.

The chain has TRBV9 and TRBJ2-7; no firm D call. Germline CDR1 is SGDLS and CDR2 is YYNGEE. This CDR3 region has 14 residues. V dropped 3 bases and J dropped 7 bases, with 17 bases sitting between them. The CDR3, as DNA: TGTGCCAGCAGCGGGCAGTCACAAGGACGGGAGCAGTACTTC. Translating it yields CASSGQSQGREQYF.

This clonotype was observed many times. This CDR3 reads CASSSGQGIDEQYF. The DNA of the CDR3 is TGTGCCAGCAGCTCGGGACAGGGTATCGACGAGCAGTACTTC. V is TRBV7-9 and J is TRBJ2-7; 9 nucleotides line up with TRBD1. The V gene end was trimmed by 4 bases and the J gene end by 5 bases; junction bases not matched to a gene: 6. The CDR3 is made up of 14 amino acids. CDR1 SEHNR and CDR2 FQNEAQ come from the germline V gene (reference sequence).

The chain has TRBV5-1 and TRBJ2-1; TRBD2 agrees at 13 bases. This CDR3 has 15 residues. Unmatched junction bases numbered 6, after V lost 5 bases and J lost 7 bases. Germline values: CDR1 SGHRS, CDR2 YFSETQ. The DNA for the CDR3 is TGCGCCAGCAGTCGGACTAGCGGGAGTTTGAATGAGCAGTTCTTC. Encoded protein: CASSRTSGSLNEQFF. Drawing the rest from reference TRBV5-1 and TRBJ2-1, the complete variable domain is KAGVTQTPRYLIKTRGQQVTLSCSPISGHRSVSWYQQTPGQGLQFLFEYFSETQRNKGNFPGRFSGRQFSNSRSEMNVSTLELGDSALYLCASSRTSGSLNEQFFGPGTRLTVL.

This clonotype was counted only a few times. The V call is TRBV29-1, the J call TRBJ2-1; the D call may be TRBD1 or TRBD2 (6 bases each). The V end was cut by 4 bases, the J end by 10 bases, with 14 bases between. The CDR3 spans 12 residues. Germline V gene sequence: CDR1 SQVTM, CDR2 ANQGSEA. CDR3 bases: TGCAGCGTTGTACGGGGGCCACCCGAGCAGTTCTTC. This encodes CSVVRGPPEQFF.

The chain has TRBV29-1 and TRBJ1-2; 8 bases match TRBD1. V dropped 4 bases and J dropped 7; count of bases not matched to a gene: 14. This CDR3 has 15 amino acids. Per the germline V gene, CDR1 is SQVTM and CDR2 is ANQGSEA. CDR3 in amino acids: CSVGLGQGPGRGYTF. The DNA of the CDR3 is TGCAGCGTTGGCCTTGGACAGGGCCCAGGGCGTGGCTACACCTTC.

The chain employs TRBV12-3 or TRBV12-4 and TRBJ1-6; the match to TRBD1 covers 7 bases. The ends lost 4 bases at V and 7 bases at J; junction bases unmatched: 4. This CDR3 is 14 amino acids long. CDR3 in DNA: TGTGCCAGCAGTTCACAGGGGAACAATTCACCCCTCCACTTT. It specifies CASSSQGNNSPLHF.

The V gene is TRBV6-1, the J gene TRBJ2-3, with 8 bases that match TRBD2. Germline V gives CDR1 MNHNS, CDR2 SASEGT. The V gene end was trimmed by 9 bases and the J gene end by 5 bases; junction bases not matched to a gene: 16. This CDR3 has 16 amino acids. CDR3 nucleotides: TGTGCCAGTACCGAACAACCGGGACTAGAGGGAGATACGCAGTATTTT. This translates into CASTEQPGLEGDTQYF.

This clonotype has just a few counts. The J gene is TRBJ2-3, the V gene TRBV24-1; 11 nucleotides align to TRBD2. The CDR3 contains 17 residues. CDR1 and CDR2 from the germline V gene are KGHDR and SFDVKD. The V segment lost 4 bases and the J segment 5 bases; nucleotides outside the gene matches: 10. CDR3 sequence (DNA): TGTGCCACCAGTGACTCGACTAGCGGGGACTGGGGAGATACGCAGTATTTT. It codes for CATSDSTSGDWGDTQYF.

CDR3 residues: CASSNPGQVNSPLHF. Here the CDR3 DNA reads TGTGCCAGCAGCAATCCGGGACAGGTCAATTCACCCCTCCACTTT. The gene calls are TRBV7-2 and TRBJ1-6, with TRBD1 matching 8 bases. The CDR3 is made up of 15 amino acids. Looked up from germline, CDR1 is SGHTA and CDR2 is FQGNSA. Unmatched junction bases numbered 7, after V lost 5 bases and J lost 7 bases.